The 32 T cell receptor beta chains listed next were all sequenced from one sample in a study of B cell selection in AIRE deficiency. Conventional CD4 T cells were sorted as CD4+CD127+ cells. Assay used: immunoSEQ multiplex PCR; TCRdb lists only in-frame clones, some missing. The top ten clones hold 0.15% to 0.2% of a sample with about 23,000 clones, 97% of them seen once. The sample consisted of conventional CD4+ T cells sorted from PBMCs. The source of these receptors is a human donor with AIRE deficiency.

The chain recombines TRBV5-1 with TRBJ2-5; 7 bases agree with TRBD1. The CDR3 sequence is 17 residues long. Germline V lookup: CDR1 SGHRS, CDR2 YFSETQ. J lost 6 bases, V lost 5 bases, and 19 bases had no gene match. The CDR3 DNA sequence: TGCGCCAGCAGGCCGACAAGGGACAGAAAATTAGAGAAGACCCAGTACTTC. Its translation: CASRPTRDRKLEKTQYF.

This chain joins TRBV30 and TRBJ1-5; possible D gene TRBD1, 6 bases. The V gene's germline CDR1 is GTSNPN and CDR2 SVGIG (reference sequence). This CDR3 has 13 residues. Between the trimmed V and J ends, which lost 6 bases and 2 bases, there was a span of 11 bases. The CDR3, as DNA: TGTGCCTGTTCGAACAGGGGCAATCAGCCCCAGCATTTT. Protein: CACSNRGNQPQHF. Full variable domain (remainder filled in from reference TRBV30 and TRBJ1-5): SQTIHQWPATLVQPVGSPLSLECTVEGTSNPNLYWYRQAAGRGLQLLFYSVGIGQISSEVPQNLSASRPQDRQFILSSKKLLLSDSGFYLCACSNRGNQPQHFGDGTRLSIL.

On this clone: Germline is not matched at one junction end, which may reflect a read error. CDR3 sequence: CASSLNELAGAYEQYF. CDR3 nucleotides: TGTGCTAGCAGCTTAAATGAACTAGCGGGCGCCTACGAGCAGTACTTC. V usage is TRBV7-7 and J usage is TRBJ2-7, with 9 positions matching TRBD2. CDR3 length: 16 amino acids. Germline V gene sequence: CDR1 SSHAT, CDR2 FNYEAQ (reference sequence). Full variable domain (outside the CDR3, taken from reference TRBV7-7 and TRBJ2-7): GAGVSQSPRYKVTKRGQDVTLRCDPISSHATLYWYQQALGQGPEFLTYFNYEAQPDKSGLPSDRFSAERPEGSISTLTIQRTEQRDSAMYRCASSLNELAGAYEQYFGPGTRLTVT.

This chain links TRBV9 with TRBJ1-4; 9 nucleotides agree with TRBD1. There are 17 residues in the CDR3. In germline, CDR1 is SGDLS, CDR2 YYNGEE. The J segment lost 7 bases and the V segment lost 4 bases, leaving 14 bases of the junction unmatched. This CDR3 reads CASSSRQGVYSFEKLFF. The DNA for the CDR3 is TGTGCCAGCAGCTCAAGACAGGGGGTCTATTCGTTTGAAAAACTGTTTTTT.

The V gene is TRBV5-6, the J gene TRBJ2-7; D not certain. Germline V CDR1 and CDR2: SGHDT, YYEEEE. V dropped 3 bases and J dropped 9 bases, with 22 bases sitting between them. This CDR3 region has 15 residues. The CDR3 DNA follows: TGTGCCAGCAGCTCGGAGCCGGCGACCACGGAAGGGCAGTACTTC. Its protein is CASSSEPATTEGQYF.

The chain combines TRBV28 with TRBJ2-7; D uncertain. Germline CDR1 and CDR2: MDHEN and SYDVKM. The V gene lost 1 base and the J gene lost 6 bases, with 10 bases spanning the gap. The CDR3 contains 13 residues. The CDR3 DNA reads as TGTGCCAGCAGTTTATTGTCAGCGTCCGAGCAGTACTTC. Translating gives CASSLLSASEQYF.

The chain has TRBV25-1 and TRBJ2-7; no reliable D call. Trimming took off 4 bases at V and 4 bases at J, with 5 bases between the two ends. This CDR3 is 11 amino acids long. The germline gives CDR1 MGHDK, CDR2 SYGVNS. The CDR3 spells CASSVYYEQYF. The CDR3 DNA follows: TGTGCCAGCAGTGTGTATTACGAGCAGTACTTC.

The rearrangement joins TRBV7-9 to TRBJ1-1; unclear D gene. The V and J ends lost 5 bases and 1 base respectively, with 8 bases between them. The CDR3 runs 13 residues. CDR1 is SEHNR and CDR2 is FQNEAQ in the germline V gene (reference sequence). Written as DNA, the CDR3 is TGTGCCAGCAGCCCCCGACAGAACACTGAAGCTTTCTTT. It encodes CASSPRQNTEAFF. Complete variable domain (other parts from reference TRBV7-9 and TRBJ1-1): DTGVSQNPRHKITKRGQNVTFRCDPISEHNRLYWYRQTLGQGPEFLTYFQNEAQLEKSRLLSDRFSAERPKGSFSTLEIQRTEQGDSAMYLCASSPRQNTEAFFGQGTRLTVV.

The gene calls are TRBV30 and TRBJ2-2; the match to TRBD1 covers 7 bases. V lost 5 bases, J lost 0 bases, and 0 bases stayed unmatched. Germline CDR1 is GTSNPN and CDR2 is SVGIG (reference sequence). The CDR3 is 13 residues long. CDR3 loop: CAWGTANTGELFF. The CDR3 bases are TGTGCCTGGGGGACAGCGAACACCGGGGAGCTGTTTTTT.

CDR3 bases: TGTGCCGCAACCGGGACTAGCGTCCCCTCGCAGTATTTT. Residues: CAATGTSVPSQYF. This chain connects TRBV28 to TRBJ2-3, with 10 positions matching TRBD2. The CDR3 has 13 residues. Per germline, CDR1 MDHEN and CDR2 SYDVKM. The V and J ends lost 11 bases and 10 bases, in that order; junction bases with no gene match: 12.

The chain is built from TRBV6-5 and TRBJ1-3; D is unresolved. This CDR3 is built from 14 residues. CDR1 and CDR2 from the germline V gene are MNHEY and SVGAGI. The V gene lost 7 bases and the J gene lost 0 bases, with 10 bases spanning the gap. The CDR3 sequence is CASIETISGNTIYF. The CDR3, as DNA: TGTGCCAGCATAGAGACGATCTCTGGAAACACCATATATTTT.

The V call is TRBV6-1, the J call TRBJ2-7; D might be TRBD2 (5 bases). The ends were cut back, 5 bases at V and 0 bases at J, with 14 bases in the middle. Germline CDR1 reads MNHNS; CDR2 reads SASEGT. The CDR3 is 15 amino acids. Written as DNA, the CDR3 is TGTGCCAGCAGTCCAAGTCTTAGCGTCTCCTACGAGCAGTACTTC. Protein: CASSPSLSVSYEQYF.

This chain links TRBV28 with TRBJ2-1; 7 bases map to TRBD1. There are 15 residues in the CDR3. Germline trimming cut 6 bases from V and 13 bases from J; bases unmatched to any gene: 18. Germline lookup yields CDR1 MDHEN and CDR2 SYDVKM. In DNA form, the CDR3 reads TGTGCCAGCAGAAGAGATATCGTCCGGGACAGTGCCCAGTTCTTC. Translation: CASRRDIVRDSAQFF. The full variable domain, rest sourced from reference TRBV28 and TRBJ2-1, is DVKVTQSSRYLVKRTGEKVFLECVQDMDHENMFWYRQDPGLGLRLIYFSYDVKMKEKGDIPEGYSVSREKKERFSLILESASTNQTSMYLCASRRDIVRDSAQFFGPGTRLTVL.

The genes are TRBV7-6 and TRBJ2-5; D call uncertain. Germline V CDR1 and CDR2: SGHVS, FNYEAQ. CDR3 length: 14 amino acids. Trimming removed 1 base at V and 4 bases at J, with 10 bases between. The CDR3 spells CASSLVQTAETQYF. Here the CDR3 DNA reads TGTGCCAGCAGCTTAGTGCAAACGGCAGAGACCCAGTACTTC. The full variable domain, rest sourced from reference TRBV7-6 and TRBJ2-5, is GAGVSQSPRYKVTKRGQDVALRCDPISGHVSLYWYRQALGQGPEFLTYFNYEAQQDKSGLPNDRFSAERPEGSISTLTIQRTEQRDSAMYRCASSLVQTAETQYFGPGTRLLVL.

The chain combines TRBV6-5 with TRBJ2-1, with D perhaps matching TRBD2 (6 bases). Germline assignment: CDR1 MNHEY and CDR2 SVGAGI. V dropped 6 bases and J dropped 3 bases, with 15 bases sitting between them. The CDR3 has 15 amino acids. CDR3 sequence reads: CASRAQGLVYNEQFF. The CDR3 DNA follows: TGTGCCAGCAGGGCCCAGGGACTCGTCTACAATGAGCAGTTCTTC.

This rearrangement joins TRBV7-2 to TRBJ2-5; 14 bases are a match to TRBD2. The germline V gene has CDR1 SGHTA and CDR2 FQGNSA. The trim removed 0 bases at V and 5 bases at J, leaving 8 bases unmatched. The CDR3 sequence is 18 residues long. CDR3 nucleotide sequence: TGTGCCAGCAGCTTAGCGCTGGGACTAGCGGGAGTGCGGGAGACCCAGTACTTC. Its protein is CASSLALGLAGVRETQYF.

V is TRBV4-2 and J is TRBJ1-5, with no clear D. V was clipped by 5 bases and J by 2 bases, with 7 bases between them. This CDR3 is 13 amino acids long. Germline V lookup: CDR1 LGHNA, CDR2 YNFKEQ. The CDR3: CASSWAGNQPQHF. As DNA, the CDR3 is TGTGCCAGCAGCTGGGCAGGCAATCAGCCCCAGCATTTT.

The V call is TRBV7-2, the J call TRBJ2-1; D perhaps matches TRBD2 (6 bases). Per the germline V gene, CDR1 is SGHTA and CDR2 is FQGNSA. The CDR3 spans 12 residues. The germline V and J ends were trimmed by 6 bases and 8 bases, with 11 bases remaining between them. The CDR3 protein is CASRRDLYEQFF. The CDR3 DNA reads as TGTGCCAGCAGGCGGGATCTCTATGAGCAGTTCTTC.

The chain couples TRBV9 to TRBJ2-3; 14 nucleotides align to TRBD2. CDR3 length equals 18 residues. Per germline, CDR1 SGDLS and CDR2 YYNGEE. J gave up 2 bases and V 7 bases, and 12 bases lay outside the gene matches. The CDR3: CASSTGTSGRGLTDTQYF. CDR3 coding DNA: TGTGCCAGCTCCACCGGGACTAGCGGGAGAGGGCTCACAGATACGCAGTATTTT.

The chain couples TRBV7-9 to TRBJ2-5; 7 nucleotides agree with TRBD2. J lost 5 bases, V lost 2 bases, and 8 bases had no gene match. CDR1 SEHNR and CDR2 FQNEAQ come from the germline V gene (reference sequence). This CDR3 is built from 15 residues. Here the CDR3 DNA reads TGTGCCAGCAGCTTACGCGGGGGTGGCTGGGAGACCCAGTACTTC. This encodes CASSLRGGGWETQYF.

This chain connects TRBV2 to TRBJ1-4; the D gene is possibly TRBD1 (6 bases). Germline CDR1 reads SNHLY; CDR2 reads FYNNEI. The CDR3 contains 13 residues. Deletions cut 8 bases from V and 5 bases from J, with 12 bases between. The CDR3 protein is CASAFQGNEKLFF. For the CDR3, the DNA is TGTGCCAGCGCCTTCCAGGGGAATGAAAAACTGTTTTTT.

This chain links TRBV28 with TRBJ1-1; no reliable D call. V lost 2 bases to trimming and J lost 1 base, with 8 bases between them. The CDR3 covers 14 residues. Germline CDR1 MDHEN, CDR2 SYDVKM. The CDR3 spells CASSLTQRNTEAFF. In DNA form, the CDR3 reads TGTGCCAGCAGTTTAACTCAAAGGAACACTGAAGCTTTCTTT.

This chain connects TRBV19 to TRBJ2-2; 9 positions agree with TRBD1. The J segment lost 7 bases and the V segment lost 9 bases, leaving 15 bases of the junction unmatched. The CDR3 runs to 16 residues. Germline lookup yields CDR1 LNHDA and CDR2 SQIVND (reference sequence). The CDR3 loop is CASHSPGQGTSGELFF. The CDR3 coding sequence is TGTGCCAGCCACTCGCCGGGACAGGGTACAAGCGGGGAGCTGTTTTTT.

The chain joins TRBV6-6 to TRBJ2-7; D not resolved. CDR1 is MNHNY, CDR2 SVGAGI, per germline (reference sequence). The CDR3 spans 12 residues. V shed 5 bases and J shed 4 bases, with 9 bases lying between them. This CDR3 is CASSPSQYEQYF. In nucleotides, the CDR3 is TGTGCCAGCAGTCCGTCCCAGTACGAGCAGTACTTC.

This sequence joins TRBV10-3 and TRBJ1-5; D remains unclear. This CDR3 is built from 17 residues. The V end was cut by 3 bases, the J end by 0 bases, with 15 bases between. Germline V gene lookup returns CDR1 ENHRY and CDR2 SYGVKD. The CDR3 DNA sequence: TGTGCCATCAGTGAACACTCGATACTAATTAGCAATCAGCCCCAGCATTTT. Translated, it gives CAISEHSILISNQPQHF.

This clone was detected once. This sequence joins TRBV7-8 and TRBJ1-2; no clear D. Trimming removed 1 base from V and 3 bases from J, with 6 bases in between. Germline CDR1 reads SGHVS; CDR2 reads FQNEAQ. The CDR3 is 13 residues long. The DNA of the CDR3 is TGTGCCAGCAGCTTAGGGAGGGACTATGGCTACACCTTC. As protein: CASSLGRDYGYTF.

The V gene is TRBV5-1, the J gene TRBJ2-5; D may correspond to TRBD1 or TRBD2 (5 bases each). CDR3 length: 16 amino acids. With 2 bases removed from V and 0 bases from J, the gap between germline ends came to 14 bases. CDR1 and CDR2 (germline): SGHRS, YFSETQ. CDR3 DNA sequence: TGCGCCAGCAGCTTAGGGACCGGGCTGTACCAAGAGACCCAGTACTTC. This codes for CASSLGTGLYQETQYF.

This chain connects TRBV9 to TRBJ2-2; the D is unclear. The CDR3 runs 14 residues. V lost 1 base to trimming and J lost 6 bases, with 10 bases between them. Germline CDR1 is SGDLS and CDR2 is YYNGEE. The CDR3 DNA reads as TGTGCCAGCAGCGTAAATTCACAGTCCGGGGAGCTGTTTTTT. As protein: CASSVNSQSGELFF.

J is TRBJ2-2 and V is TRBV28; D possibly corresponds to TRBD2 (6 bases). Trimming took 8 bases from V and 5 from J, leaving 15 bases between them. CDR3 length equals 14 residues. Germline V gene lookup returns CDR1 MDHEN and CDR2 SYDVKM. CDR3 bases: TGTGCCAGCCGCCGGCGGAGGGGAACCGGGGAGCTGTTTTTT. Translation: CASRRRRGTGELFF.

The chain links TRBV27 to TRBJ2-7; TRBD2 might be the D (6 bases). The germline gives CDR1 MNHEY, CDR2 SMNVEV (reference sequence). This CDR3 spans 14 amino acids. The germline V and J ends were trimmed by 6 bases and 0 bases, with 12 bases remaining between them. CDR3 protein: CASRTRGSSYEQYF. The DNA for the CDR3 is TGTGCCAGCAGGACTAGAGGGTCCTCCTACGAGCAGTACTTC.

The chain couples TRBV10-3 to TRBJ1-4; maybe TRBD1 (5 bases). V was shortened by 8 bases and J by 4 bases, with 8 bases between the two germline ends. CDR3 length: 12 amino acids. Germline V lookup: CDR1 ENHRY, CDR2 SYGVKD. The CDR3 nucleotides read TGTGCCATCTCGGGGGGTAATGAAAAACTGTTTTTT. Protein sequence: CAISGGNEKLFF.

The rearrangement joins TRBV5-4 to TRBJ2-7; D possibly corresponds to TRBD1 (6 bases). The CDR3 totals 17 residues. V lost 4 bases, J lost 0 bases, and 20 bases lay in between. Germline CDR1 is SGHNT and CDR2 is YYREEE (reference sequence). The CDR3 here is CASSGRDKTFSSYEQYF. The CDR3 coding sequence is TGTGCCAGCAGCGGCCGGGACAAGACCTTTAGCTCCTACGAGCAGTACTTC.